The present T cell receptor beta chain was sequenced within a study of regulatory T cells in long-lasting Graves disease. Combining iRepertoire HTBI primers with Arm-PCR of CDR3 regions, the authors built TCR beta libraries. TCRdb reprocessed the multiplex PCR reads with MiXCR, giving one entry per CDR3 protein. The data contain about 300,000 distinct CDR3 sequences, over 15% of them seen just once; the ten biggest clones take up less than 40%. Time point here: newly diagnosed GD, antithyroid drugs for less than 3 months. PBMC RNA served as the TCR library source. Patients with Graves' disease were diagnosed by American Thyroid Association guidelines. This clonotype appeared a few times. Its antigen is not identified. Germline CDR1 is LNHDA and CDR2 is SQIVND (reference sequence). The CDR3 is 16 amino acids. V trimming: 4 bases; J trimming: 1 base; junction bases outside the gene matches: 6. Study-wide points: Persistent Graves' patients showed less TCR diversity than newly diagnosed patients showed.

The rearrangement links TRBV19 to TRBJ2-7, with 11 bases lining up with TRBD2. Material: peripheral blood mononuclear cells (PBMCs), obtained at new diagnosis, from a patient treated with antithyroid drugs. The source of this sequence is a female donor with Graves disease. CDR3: CASSRSGTSGSYEQYF. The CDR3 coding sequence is TGTGCCAGTAGTAGGTCCGGGACTAGCGGATCCTACGAGCAGTACTTC.